This paragraph reports one TCR beta chain. Produced via immunoSEQ multiplex PCR; TCRdb's table is partial and in-frame only. The repertoire holds about 83,000 clones, with about 91% as singletons. The data derive from a study of T cell changes during pregnancy in multiple sclerosis. The receptor was isolated from a female donor in good health, serving as a control in a pregnancy study. Some clones in this sample may be carry-over from other donors' samples. The sample consisted of PBMCs, taken in the first trimester of pregnancy.

The CDR3 spells CASSFRGLADSYNEQFF. CDR3 sequence (DNA): TGTGCCAGCAGTTTCCGAGGACTAGCGGACTCCTACAATGAGCAGTTCTTC. This chain uses TRBV27 with TRBJ2-1, with 10 bases matching TRBD2. Germline-derived CDR1 and CDR2 are MNHEY and SMNVEV (reference sequence). Losses at the gene ends were 3 bases for V and 0 bases for J; bases not matched to a gene: 5. This CDR3 contains 17 residues.